The rows below give T cell receptor beta chains drawn from one sample of a study of OX40 agonist ivuxolimab in advanced cancers. Profiled with immunoSEQ multiplex PCR; TCRdb holds only in-frame clones, not every one. The sample has about 85,000 clones, about nine tenths seen once. This material consisted of CD4+ or CD8+ T cells sorted from blood, taken in a trial of the OX40 agonist ivuxolimab. These receptors all come from an adult with an advanced solid tumor such as melanoma, head and neck, liver or kidney cancer. CDR3s include the opening cysteine and the closing phenylalanine or tryptophan. D genes are given only for firm matches. Clone size is given for some rows only: seen once, a few or many times, or a class if the clone is expanded.

V	J	D	size	CDR3
TRBV6-5	TRBJ1-2	-	once	CASSYDRLGGYTF
TRBV6-5	TRBJ1-5	-	-	CASSYDGASFQPQHF
TRBV6-1	TRBJ1-1	TRBD1	-	CASSEGGQGRTEAFF
TRBV4-2	TRBJ1-2	-	-	CASSQDGQPYGYTF
TRBV7-2	TRBJ2-3	TRBD2	-	CASSPGLAIRTDTQYF
TRBV7-2	TRBJ1-2	-	-	CASSLNSRFGYTF
TRBV12-5	TRBJ2-2	TRBD2	-	CASGPSGRDTGELFF
TRBV6-4	TRBJ2-4	-	-	CASSEQDRDIQYF
TRBV5-1	TRBJ2-5	-	-	CASSSRFETQYF
TRBV9	TRBJ2-2	TRBD2	-	CASSQTSGRAGTGELFF
TRBV11-3	TRBJ2-1	TRBD1	-	CASSLSSDRGKVRFF
TRBV7-2	TRBJ2-5	TRBD2	few	CASSLVAAGGRRETQYF
TRBV6-6	TRBJ2-7	TRBD2	-	CASRTSGRINEQYF
TRBV28	TRBJ2-2	-	-	CASSLGKTGELFF
TRBV4-3	TRBJ1-4	-	-	CASSSGQGFEKLFF
TRBV9	TRBJ2-7	-	-	CASSPRQPGFYEQYF
TRBV6-6	TRBJ2-1	TRBD1	few	CASTQRMGQGKNEQFF
TRBV11-2	TRBJ2-2	-	-	CASSFIINTGELFF
TRBV30	TRBJ2-5	TRBD2	-	CAWSGLAGGQETQYF
TRBV7-2	TRBJ2-2	TRBD1	-	CASSLRWDRLAGELFF
TRBV28	TRBJ2-2	TRBD1	-	CASISVRGRLTGELFF
TRBV5-1	TRBJ2-5	-	-	CASSLGQPGETQYF
TRBV29-1	-	TRBD2	-	CSVAAGGAGEQYF
TRBV4-1	TRBJ1-2	-	-	CASSQDLNGRGKGYTF
TRBV11-2	TRBJ2-7	-	-	CASSLGPFSTYEQYF
TRBV7-8	TRBJ2-1	TRBD2	-	CASRFRTSGRANEQFF
TRBV9	TRBJ2-7	TRBD1	-	CASGPRQGTYEQYF
TRBV7-2	TRBJ1-1	-	once	CASSLRDSYTEAFF
TRBV5-5	TRBJ1-2	TRBD1	-	CASSLGQGNYGYTF
TRBV5-1	TRBJ2-3	-	few	CASSLVAGDSTDTQYF